One sample yielded the 29 T cell receptor beta chains listed below, sequenced in a study of T-cell memory formation after mild COVID-19. TCRdb ran MiXCR on the 5' RACE reads and lists one entry per CDR3 protein. The sample contains roughly 610,000 distinct CDR3 sequences, 15% to 20% of which appear only once. Sequenced input: PBMCs or a T cell subset sorted from them (not recorded which). The receptors here all came from an adult woman who had mild COVID-19 (a few samples of this study predate the infection). Cell type and time point are not known.

V gene TRBV12-3 or TRBV12-4 combines with J gene TRBJ2-1, with 7 positions matching TRBD2. The ends lost 5 bases at V and 9 bases at J; junction bases unmatched: 16. This CDR3 contains 16 residues. As DNA, the CDR3 is TGTGCCAGCAGTAACCCGGGGGGAGGCAAAGCATCTGAGCAGTTCTTC. Encoded protein: CASSNPGGGKASEQFF.

This clonotype showed up just a few times. This chain connects TRBV7-6 to TRBJ2-5; D unclear. V lost 6 bases and J lost 5, with 13 bases in between. The CDR3 totals 13 residues. Germline values: CDR1 SGHVS, CDR2 FNYEAQ. The CDR3 is CASSPDQDETQYF. CDR3 DNA sequence: TGTGCCAGCAGTCCGGACCAGGACGAGACCCAGTACTTC.

At least ten counts were recorded for this clonotype. V is TRBV18 and J is TRBJ2-1; 11 bases line up with TRBD2. The germline CDR1 and CDR2 sequences are KGHSH and LQKENI. The CDR3 is 16 residues long. J was trimmed by 9 bases and V by 4 bases; bases with no gene match: 11. The CDR3 region is CASSLALAGGPGEQFF. The DNA of the CDR3 is TGTGCCAGCTCACTGGCCTTAGCGGGAGGGCCAGGTGAGCAGTTCTTC.

The chain has TRBV6-5 and TRBJ2-7; D is possibly TRBD1 (6 bases). V lost 10 bases to trimming and J lost 7 bases, with 14 bases between them. The CDR3 covers 11 residues. Per germline, CDR1 MNHEY and CDR2 SVGAGI. CDR3 nucleotide sequence: TGTGCCACGGGGACACGGATTGAGCAGTACTTC. It is translated as CATGTRIEQYF.

The V and J genes are TRBV5-1 and TRBJ2-1, with 8 nucleotides matching TRBD2. From germline, CDR1 is SGHRS and CDR2 YFSETQ. The V and J ends lost 4 bases and 8 bases, in that order; junction bases with no gene match: 8. CDR3 length equals 14 residues. CDR3 residues: CASSQGGGYDEQFF. The DNA for the CDR3 is TGCGCCAGCAGCCAGGGCGGGGGGTACGATGAGCAGTTCTTC.

This chain joins TRBV7-2 and TRBJ2-7; possible D gene TRBD1, 5 bases. The V end was cut by 6 bases, the J end by 3 bases, with 15 bases between. The CDR3 runs to 14 residues. CDR1 is SGHTA and CDR2 is FQGNSA in the germline V gene. The CDR3 reads CASRVVDSYYEQYF. The CDR3 DNA reads as TGTGCCAGCAGGGTTGTAGACAGCTACTACGAGCAGTACTTC. The complete variable domain, with remaining parts taken from reference TRBV7-2 and TRBJ2-7, reads GAGVSQSPSNKVTEKGKDVELRCDPISGHTALYWYRQSLGQGLEFLIYFQGNSAPDKSGLPSDRFSAERTGGSVSTLTIQRTQQEDSAVYLCASRVVDSYYEQYFGPGTRLTVT.

This clonotype has only a few counts. The V call is TRBV5-1, the J call TRBJ1-1; possibly TRBD1 for D (5 bases). Germline CDR1 reads SGHRS; CDR2 reads YFSETQ. The CDR3 is 12 amino acids. The V end was cut by 7 bases, the J end by 5 bases, with 12 bases between. CDR3 in amino acids: CASASGGTEAFF. CDR3 DNA sequence: TGCGCCAGCGCTTCGGGGGGTACTGAAGCTTTCTTT.

This clonotype appeared a few times. In DNA form, the CDR3 reads TGTGCCAGTAGTCCGGGGACTCAACGGAACTATGGCTACACCTTC. Amino acids: CASSPGTQRNYGYTF. The chain recombines TRBV19 with TRBJ1-2; tentatively, D is TRBD1 (5 bases). The V gene's germline CDR1 is LNHDA and CDR2 SQIVND (reference sequence). V lost 5 bases and J lost 2, with 15 bases in between. CDR3 length: 15 amino acids.

This chain joins TRBV7-8 and TRBJ2-7; no clear D gene. Per the germline V gene, CDR1 is SGHVS and CDR2 is FQNEAQ. This CDR3 contains 14 residues. Trimming stripped 2 bases from V and 3 bases from J, with 11 bases between. The CDR3 DNA is TGTGCCAGCAGCTTATTCTGGCCCAACTACGAGCAGTACTTC. It is translated as CASSLFWPNYEQYF.

This chain links TRBV7-2 with TRBJ2-1, with D hard to call. This CDR3 spans 12 amino acids. Trimming left V 5 bases short and J 6 bases short, with 8 bases between. The germline CDR1 and CDR2 sequences are SGHTA and FQGNSA. CDR3 protein: CASSRRLNEQFF. Here the CDR3 DNA reads TGTGCCAGCAGCCGACGGCTCAATGAGCAGTTCTTC.

This clonotype came up many times. The V gene is TRBV6-2 or TRBV6-3, the J gene TRBJ2-2; 9 bases align to TRBD1. The CDR3 length is 15 residues. CDR1 is MNHEY and CDR2 is SVGEGT in the germline V gene. Germline trimming cut 6 bases from V and 6 bases from J; bases unmatched to any gene: 8. The CDR3 is CASSDRDRVSGELFF. The CDR3 coding sequence is TGTGCCAGCAGCGACCGGGACAGGGTCTCCGGGGAGCTGTTTTTT.

This clonotype occurred a few times. The V and J genes are TRBV11-2 and TRBJ2-3; 10 bases map to TRBD1. The CDR3 is 17 residues long. Germline CDR1 SGHAT, CDR2 FQNNGV. V lost 4 bases, J lost 3 bases, and 10 bases stayed unmatched. CDR3 DNA: TGTGCCAGCAGCTCACCGGGACAGGGGAAAAGAACAGATACGCAGTATTTT. This translates into CASSSPGQGKRTDTQYF.

The J gene is TRBJ2-5, the V gene TRBV28, with a tentative D call TRBD2 (5 bases). The CDR3 spans 15 residues. The germline CDR1 and CDR2 sequences are MDHEN and SYDVKM. Between the trimmed V and J ends, which lost 0 bases and 5 bases, there was a span of 13 bases. The CDR3 is CASSLWSPSGETQYF. CDR3 DNA sequence: TGTGCCAGCAGTTTATGGAGTCCCTCGGGGGAGACCCAGTACTTC.

This clonotype has more than one count but fewer than ten. The CDR3 nucleotides read TGTGCCAGCGGTAGGGCCGGGCTTCCCGAGCAGTACTTC. Protein product: CASGRAGLPEQYF. The chain carries TRBV27 and TRBJ2-7; D ambiguous. Germline V gene sequence: CDR1 MNHEY, CDR2 SMNVEV (reference sequence). The CDR3 runs 13 residues. V gave up 8 bases and J gave up 6 bases, with 17 bases separating them.

In its sample, this clonotype was seen a few times. V is TRBV11-3 and J is TRBJ2-7; no clear D. The germline gives CDR1 SGHNT, CDR2 YENEEA. V was shortened by 4 bases and J by 4 bases, with 11 bases between the two germline ends. This CDR3 comprises 13 residues. The CDR3, as DNA: TGTGCCAGCAGCTCGCTTGAGGTTTACGAGCAGTACTTC. It is translated as CASSSLEVYEQYF.

The rearrangement joins TRBV12-3 or TRBV12-4 to TRBJ1-6; D is undetermined. With 3 bases removed from V and 10 bases from J, the gap between germline ends came to 19 bases. The CDR3 runs to 16 residues. The CDR3 region has the DNA TGTGCCAGCAGTTTTGGTGGAGCGGGTAATTACTCACCCCTCCACTTT. Residues: CASSFGGAGNYSPLHF.

The V gene is TRBV30, the J gene TRBJ1-2; D is undetermined. Germline assignment: CDR1 GTSNPN and CDR2 SVGIG (reference sequence). CDR3 size: 11 residues. Trimming pared 5 bases from V and 7 bases from J, leaving 11 bases between. This CDR3 is CAWGYSSGYTF. Written as DNA, the CDR3 is TGTGCCTGGGGTTACAGCAGTGGCTACACCTTC.

The chain links TRBV7-8 to TRBJ2-5, with unresolved D. V gave up 3 bases and J gave up 2 bases, with 16 bases separating them. CDR1 and CDR2 from the germline V gene are SGHVS and FQNEAQ. CDR3 length: 16 residues. CDR3 amino acids: CASSLARLSLQETQYF. Here the CDR3 DNA reads TGTGCCAGCAGCTTGGCGAGACTTAGCTTACAAGAGACCCAGTACTTC. The full variable domain, its missing parts supplied by reference TRBV7-8 and TRBJ2-5, is GAGVSQSPRYKVAKRGQDVALRCDPISGHVSLFWYQQALGQGPEFLTYFQNEAQLDKSGLPSDRFFAERPEGSVSTLKIQRTQQEDSAVYLCASSLARLSLQETQYFGPGTRLLVL.

The chain is built from TRBV7-9 and TRBJ2-1; 8 bases align to TRBD1. The germline V gene has CDR1 SEHNR and CDR2 FQNEAQ (reference sequence). Germline trimming cut 5 bases from V and 9 bases from J; bases unmatched to any gene: 15. CDR3 length: 16 residues. CDR3 loop: CASSGNRGFDSLEQFF. CDR3 bases: TGTGCCAGCAGCGGTAACAGGGGGTTCGATTCGCTTGAGCAGTTCTTC.

This clonotype was counted only a few times. This sequence joins TRBV2 and TRBJ2-5; no reliable D call. This CDR3 is 13 amino acids long. V dropped 6 bases and J dropped 5 bases, with 13 bases sitting between them. Germline-derived CDR1 and CDR2 are SNHLY and FYNNEI. The CDR3 nucleotides are TGTGCCAGCAGAAATCGGTATTCGGAGACCCAGTACTTC. Translated: CASRNRYSETQYF.

This clonotype was observed a handful of times. The rearrangement links TRBV7-9 to TRBJ1-1; D is unresolved. Trimming left V 6 bases short and J 0 bases short, with 14 bases between. This CDR3 is built from 15 residues. Germline V gives CDR1 SEHNR, CDR2 FQNEAQ (reference sequence). CDR3 amino acids: CASSTQDGMNTEAFF. The CDR3 DNA is TGTGCCAGCAGTACCCAGGACGGAATGAACACTGAAGCTTTCTTT.

This clonotype was picked up a small number of times. This chain joins TRBV25-1 and TRBJ2-2; 7 nucleotides match TRBD2. Trimming cost V 6 bases and J 0 bases; bases outside gene matches: 4. The CDR3 is 15 residues long. Germline V CDR1 and CDR2: MGHDK, SYGVNS. The CDR3: CASSTSVANTGELFF. The CDR3 DNA reads as TGTGCCAGCAGCACTAGCGTCGCGAACACCGGGGAGCTGTTTTTT. Looking up the rest from reference TRBV25-1 and TRBJ2-2 gives the full variable domain: EADIYQTPRYLVIGTGKKITLECSQTMGHDKMYWYQQDPGMELHLIHYSYGVNSTEKGDLSSESTVSRIRTEHFPLTLESARPSHTSQYLCASSTSVANTGELFFGEGSRLTVL.

This clonotype was seen only a few times. This chain joins TRBV24-1 and TRBJ1-2; 8 bases map to TRBD1. This CDR3 has 15 residues. Germline V CDR1 and CDR2: KGHDR, SFDVKD. The V gene end was trimmed by 3 bases and the J gene end by 8 bases; junction bases not matched to a gene: 10. CDR3 protein: CATSDSDWTGQGYTF. The CDR3 DNA reads as TGTGCCACCAGTGATAGCGATTGGACAGGGCAAGGCTACACCTTC.

This clonotype appeared a few times. V and J are TRBV12-3 or TRBV12-4 and TRBJ2-1; D gene ambiguous. This CDR3 is 14 amino acids long. The V gene lost 4 bases and the J gene lost 0 bases, with 7 bases spanning the gap. The CDR3 sequence is CASSSGYSYNEQFF. DNA of the CDR3: TGTGCCAGCAGTTCCGGATACTCCTACAATGAGCAGTTCTTC.

This clonotype showed up just a few times. The V call is TRBV7-9, the J call TRBJ2-7; D gene ambiguous. The CDR3 has 13 residues. The germline V and J ends were trimmed by 5 bases and 7 bases, with 15 bases remaining between them. Germline loops: CDR1 SEHNR, CDR2 FQNEAQ (reference sequence). CDR3 sequence (DNA): TGTGCCAGCAGCCCCCTCTCCGGGTTAGAGCAGTACTTC. It is translated as CASSPLSGLEQYF.

This sequence joins TRBV12-3 or TRBV12-4 and TRBJ1-2; D remains ambiguous. This CDR3 has 15 residues. Trimming removed 6 bases at V and 1 base at J, with 15 bases between. The CDR3 DNA reads TGTGCCAGCAGCCCAAAGACGAGAGTTAACTATGGCTACACCTTC. It codes for CASSPKTRVNYGYTF.

This chain links TRBV12-3 or TRBV12-4 with TRBJ2-2; 7 nucleotides agree with TRBD1. The J segment lost 1 base and the V segment lost 5 bases, leaving 7 bases of the junction unmatched. This CDR3 is built from 16 residues. The CDR3 DNA sequence: TGTGCCAGCAGTCCATTACAGGGGTTGAACACCGGGGAGCTGTTTTTT. This codes for CASSPLQGLNTGELFF.

The rearrangement joins TRBV5-5 to TRBJ2-1, with D perhaps matching TRBD2 (6 bases). The CDR3 extends over 16 amino acids. Per germline, CDR1 SGHKS and CDR2 YYEKEE (reference sequence). Trimming took off 4 bases at V and 4 bases at J, with 18 bases between the two ends. The CDR3 bases are TGTGCCAGCAGCCGGTACGGGACTTTGGATTACAATGAGCAGTTCTTC. This gives the protein CASSRYGTLDYNEQFF.

This clonotype was recorded a few times. This chain connects TRBV7-2 to TRBJ2-7; TRBD1 matches 10 bases. CDR1 and CDR2 (germline): SGHTA, FQGNSA. Trimming removed 5 bases from V and 3 bases from J; junction bases left unmatched: 7. CDR3 length: 15 amino acids. CDR3 in amino acids: CASSPPDRGRYEQYF. DNA of the CDR3: TGTGCCAGCAGCCCCCCCGACAGGGGGCGCTACGAGCAGTACTTC.